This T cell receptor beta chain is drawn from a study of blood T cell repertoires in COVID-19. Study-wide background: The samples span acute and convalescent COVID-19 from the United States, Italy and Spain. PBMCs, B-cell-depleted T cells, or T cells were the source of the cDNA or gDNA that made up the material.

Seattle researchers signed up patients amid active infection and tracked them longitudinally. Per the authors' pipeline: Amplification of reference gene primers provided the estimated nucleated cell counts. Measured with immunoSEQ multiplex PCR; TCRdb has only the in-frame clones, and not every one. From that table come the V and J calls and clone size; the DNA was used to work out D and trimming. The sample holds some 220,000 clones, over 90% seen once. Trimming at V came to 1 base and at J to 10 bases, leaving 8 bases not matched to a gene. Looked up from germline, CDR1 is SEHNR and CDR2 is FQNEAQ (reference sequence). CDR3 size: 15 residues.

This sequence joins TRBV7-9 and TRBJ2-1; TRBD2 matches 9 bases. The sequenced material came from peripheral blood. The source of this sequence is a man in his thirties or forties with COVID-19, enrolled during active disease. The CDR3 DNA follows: TGTGCCAGCAGCTTAGGAATAGCGGGGGTCCCCGAGCAGTTCTTC. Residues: CASSLGIAGVPEQFF.